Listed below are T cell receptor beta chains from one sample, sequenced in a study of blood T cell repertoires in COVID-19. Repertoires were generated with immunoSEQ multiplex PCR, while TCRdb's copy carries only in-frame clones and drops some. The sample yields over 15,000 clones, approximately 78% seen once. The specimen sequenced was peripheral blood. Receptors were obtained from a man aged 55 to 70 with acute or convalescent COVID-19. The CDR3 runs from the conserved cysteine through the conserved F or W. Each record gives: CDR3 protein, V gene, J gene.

cdr3_aa: CASSSGTGGIRAFF
v_call: TRBV5-6
j_call: TRBJ1-1

cdr3_aa: CASSLDRWSGYTF
v_call: TRBV27
j_call: TRBJ1-2

cdr3_aa: CASSARQGGNTIYF
v_call: TRBV9
j_call: TRBJ1-3

cdr3_aa: CASRTDQGSGNTIYF
v_call: TRBV19
j_call: TRBJ1-3

cdr3_aa: CASSPTTPANIQYF
v_call: TRBV5-1
j_call: TRBJ2-4

cdr3_aa: CASSLIKGQGEKLFF
v_call: TRBV7-2
j_call: TRBJ1-4

cdr3_aa: CASSPRGGSNQPQHF
v_call: TRBV7-2
j_call: TRBJ1-5

cdr3_aa: CASSVRDRALRALHF
v_call: TRBV5-6
j_call: TRBJ1-6

cdr3_aa: CASSLGQAVNEKLFF
v_call: TRBV28
j_call: TRBJ1-4

cdr3_aa: CASSPPGARDSPLHF
v_call: TRBV7-9
j_call: TRBJ1-6

cdr3_aa: CASRSTGANTEAFF
v_call: TRBV5-1
j_call: TRBJ1-1

cdr3_aa: CASSYGQEGGNYGYTF
v_call: TRBV6-5
j_call: TRBJ1-2

cdr3_aa: CATSDLAGMSYNEQFF
v_call: TRBV24-1
j_call: TRBJ2-1

cdr3_aa: CASSLLAGGSGELFF
v_call: TRBV28
j_call: TRBJ2-2